This TCR beta chain originates from a study of cytomegalovirus exposure and HLA in healthy donors. The wider study: Of all 380 or so donors who were genotyped, 70% to 85% belonged to the Caucasian-associated ancestry cluster. Study observations and caveats: When analyzed later, the rates of TCR association showed variation by HLA locus, with DRB1 the most and HLA-C the fewest.

Between the trimmed V and J ends, which lost 6 bases and 0 bases, there was a span of 15 bases. The CDR3 has 15 amino acids. Germline V gives CDR1 SEHNR, CDR2 FQNEAQ (reference sequence). A single count supports this clone. No antigen is known for it. In the PCR, 60 Vbeta and 13 Jbeta primers were used. Methods used by the authors: Per a later analysis, the number of unique TCR beta chains was roughly 80 million, of which 9 million to 14 million were shared. Produced via immunoSEQ multiplex PCR; TCRdb's table is partial and in-frame only. V and J calls and clone size are copied from that table; D and trimming were computed from the DNA. The data contain roughly 120,000 clones, approximately 80% of them singletons.

The chain recombines TRBV7-9 with TRBJ2-7; perhaps TRBD2 as D (6 bases). The sample was PBMCs. The clonotype was recovered from a man aged 25 to 45 in good health and CMV-seropositive. The CDR3 is CASREGGRLSYEQYF. The CDR3 nucleotides read TGTGCCAGCAGGGAGGGTGGCAGGCTCTCCTACGAGCAGTACTTC. Together with reference TRBV7-9 and TRBJ2-7, the CDR3 gives the full variable domain: DTGVSQNPRHKITKRGQNVTFRCDPISEHNRLYWYRQTLGQGPEFLTYFQNEAQLEKSRLLSDRFSAERPKGSFSTLEIQRTEQGDSAMYLCASREGGRLSYEQYFGPGTRLTVT.